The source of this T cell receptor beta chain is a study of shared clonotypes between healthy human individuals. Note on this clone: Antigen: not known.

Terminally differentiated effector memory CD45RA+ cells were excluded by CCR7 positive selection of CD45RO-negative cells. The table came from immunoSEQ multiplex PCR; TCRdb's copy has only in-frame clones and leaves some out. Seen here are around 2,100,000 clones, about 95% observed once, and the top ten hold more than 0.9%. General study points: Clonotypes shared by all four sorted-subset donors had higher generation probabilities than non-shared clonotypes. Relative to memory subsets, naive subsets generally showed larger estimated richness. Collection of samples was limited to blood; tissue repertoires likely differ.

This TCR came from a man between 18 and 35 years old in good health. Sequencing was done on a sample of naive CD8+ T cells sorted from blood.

CDR3 protein: CASSIKGGEQFF. The CDR3 DNA reads as TGCGCCAGCAGCATTAAGGGGGGTGAGCAGTTCTTC. The rearrangement joins TRBV4-1 to TRBJ2-1; D may correspond to TRBD1 or TRBD2 (6 bases each). CDR1 and CDR2 (germline): MGHRA, YSYEKL. The CDR3 loop spans 12 amino acids. V lost 5 bases and J lost 9, with 11 bases in between.